This T cell receptor beta chain was profiled in a study of cytomegalovirus exposure and HLA in healthy donors. CDR3 length: 12 residues. With 4 bases clipped from V and 8 bases from J, the junction kept 4 bases outside the gene matches. Germline CDR1 and CDR2: SQVTM and ANQGSEA. It was with 60 Vbeta and 13 Jbeta primers that the PCR ran. Clones were sequenced by immunoSEQ multiplex PCR, and TCRdb holds only the in-frame ones, with some missing. The sample lists more than 80,000 clones, around 76% occurring once. The TCR sequence derives from a woman aged 55-70 years in good health and CMV-seropositive. The chain has TRBV29-1 and TRBJ2-3; TRBD2 matches 9 bases. Sequenced material: PBMCs. The CDR3: CSVVAGAPTQYF. The CDR3 nucleotides read TGCAGCGTTGTAGCGGGAGCTCCTACGCAGTATTTT.